A selection of T cell receptor beta chains follows, all from one sample in a study of blood T cell repertoires in COVID-19. Sequenced by immunoSEQ multiplex PCR; TCRdb stores in-frame clones only, minus some. The sample has more than 90,000 clones; 85% are singletons. Sequenced sample: peripheral blood. These TCRs come from a man aged 40-50 years with acute or convalescent COVID-19. CDR3s include the opening cysteine and the closing phenylalanine or tryptophan. D genes are given only for firm matches. A row's size may be missing; if present it is once, few, many or a size class.

V,D,size,J,DNA,CDR3
TRBV7-2,TRBD1,-,TRBJ1-1,TGTGCCAGCAGCAGGGACAGGGGGCGAGGTAACACTGAAGCTTTCTTT,CASSRDRGRGNTEAFF
TRBV2,TRBD1,-,TRBJ1-4,TGTGCCAGCAGCGGACAGGGTTGGGCTGAAAAACTGTTTTTT,CASSGQGWAEKLFF
TRBV5-6,-,-,TRBJ2-1,TGTGCCAGCAGCTTGGCTGGGACTCACTCCTACAATGAGCAGTTCTTC,CASSLAGTHSYNEQFF
TRBV2,TRBD2,-,TRBJ2-3,TGTGCCAGCAGTGAACGGACTAGCGGAGATACGCAGTATTTT,CASSERTSGDTQYF
TRBV4-1,-,few,TRBJ1-3,TGCGCCAGCAGCCAAGATGGTGGTGAGGGAAACACCATATATTTT,CASSQDGGEGNTIYF
TRBV5-1,-,-,TRBJ2-1,TGCGCCAGCAGCTTGGCTGACACGCCCAGTAGCGATGAGCAGTTCTTC,CASSLADTPSSDEQFF
TRBV6-2/TRBV6-3,TRBD2,-,TRBJ2-5,TGTGCCAGCAGCCCGTTGGGTAGCGGGAGGCCCGACCAAGAGACCCAGTACTTC,CASSPLGSGRPDQETQYF
TRBV12-5,TRBD2,-,TRBJ2-3,TGTGCTAGTGGTTTGGGATTAGCGGGGATGTCTAGCACAGATACGCAGTATTTT,CASGLGLAGMSSTDTQYF
TRBV2,-,-,TRBJ2-1,TGTGCCAGCAGTGGAGAGGGCTACAATGAGCAGTTCTTC,CASSGEGYNEQFF
TRBV7-9,-,few,TRBJ2-5,TGTGCCAGCAGACCCCTGACCGGGGAGACCCAGTACTTC,CASRPLTGETQYF
TRBV6-2/TRBV6-3,TRBD2,-,TRBJ2-1,TGTGCCAGCAGTTACTCGGGGCTAGCGGGGGCAAAAAATGAGCAGTTCTTC,CASSYSGLAGAKNEQFF
TRBV27,-,few,TRBJ1-1,TGTGCCAGCAGTTTAGGGCTGATGAACACTGAAGCTTTCTTT,CASSLGLMNTEAFF
TRBV3-1/TRBV3-2,TRBD1,-,TRBJ1-4,TGTGCCAGCAGCCAGCGGGACAGGGCTAATGAAAAACTGTTTTTT,CASSQRDRANEKLFF
TRBV28,-,-,TRBJ1-5,TGTGCCAGCAGTTTGGCGGAAGCAAGCAATCAGCCCCAGCATTTT,CASSLAEASNQPQHF
TRBV6-5,-,-,TRBJ1-2,TGTGCCAGCAGTTCCCCACAGGGATTTGGCTACACCTTC,CASSSPQGFGYTF
TRBV5-5,TRBD1,-,TRBJ2-5,TGTGCCAGCAGCTTGTGGACAGGGGGCGGGGAGACCCAGTACTTC,CASSLWTGGGETQYF
TRBV2,TRBD1,-,TRBJ1-1,TGTGCCAGCCACCGACAGGGAAGGCACGGTAACACTGAAGCTTTCTTT,CASHRQGRHGNTEAFF
TRBV5-6,-,once,TRBJ2-1,TGTGCCAGCAGCTATTCCCGTGAGCAGTTCTTC,CASSYSREQFF
TRBV10-3,-,-,TRBJ1-2,TGTGCCATCAGTGAGGAGGGAGCCGGGATGAACTATGGCTACACCTTC,CAISEEGAGMNYGYTF
TRBV5-1,TRBD1,-,TRBJ2-6,TGCGCCAGCAGCACCTCAACAGGGGCTGGGGCCAACGTCCTGACTTTC,CASSTSTGAGANVLTF
TRBV6-6,-,once,TRBJ2-7,TGTGCCAGCAGCGTCACGGGAGCTTTTTACGAGCAGTACTTC,CASSVTGAFYEQYF
TRBV11-2,-,once,TRBJ2-3,TGTGCCAGCAGCGAAGGGAGGAGCACAGATACGCAGTATTTT,CASSEGRSTDTQYF
TRBV18,TRBD1,-,TRBJ1-1,TGTGCCAGCTCACCCAGGACAGGGGGCTCTACCACTGAAGCTTTCTTT,CASSPRTGGSTTEAFF
TRBV4-3,-,few,TRBJ2-7,TGCGCCAGCAGCCGTACTTTCGGAACGGGCTCCTACGAGCAGTACTTC,CASSRTFGTGSYEQYF
TRBV4-1,-,-,TRBJ2-2,TGCGCCAGCAGCCAAGGGGTACTAGCCCGAAACACCGGGGAGCTGTTTTTT,CASSQGVLARNTGELFF
TRBV28,-,-,TRBJ2-5,TGTGCCAACAGTAAATCGGGGGAGACCCAGTACTTC,CANSKSGETQYF
TRBV2,TRBD1,-,TRBJ1-6,TGTGCCAGCAGTGGACAGGGTGCAGTGATTGGGTCACCCCTCCACTTT,CASSGQGAVIGSPLHF
TRBV2,TRBD2,-,TRBJ2-2,TGTGCCAGCAGGAGGAGCGGGGGGAACACCGGGGAGCTGTTTTTT,CASRRSGGNTGELFF
TRBV13,-,-,TRBJ2-1,TGTGCCAGCAGCTTAGGGCGGGGCCCGAATGAGCAGTTCTTC,CASSLGRGPNEQFF
TRBV6-5,TRBD2,-,TRBJ2-7,TGTGCCAGCACCGAACCGGGACTAGCGGGAGACGAGCAGTACTTC,CASTEPGLAGDEQYF
TRBV7-3,-,once,TRBJ2-1,TGTGCCAGCAGCAGTAGCGGATACAATGAGCAGTTCTTC,CASSSSGYNEQFF
TRBV3-1/TRBV3-2,TRBD2,-,TRBJ2-7,TGTGCCAGCAGCCAAGATCCCAGCGGGAGGGCTCGGGAGCAGTACTTC,CASSQDPSGRAREQYF